Following are 3 T cell receptor beta chains from one sample sequenced in a study of beta chain features in type 1 diabetes. The authors reverse transcribed all of the isolated RNA, so sequencing captured expressed TCRB transcripts. The table came from immunoSEQ multiplex PCR; TCRdb's copy has only in-frame clones and leaves some out. The sample records about 290,000 clones, roughly 8% being singletons. Sequencing was carried out using central memory CD4+ T cells from blood. The receptors come from a woman between 18 and 29 years old in good health.

Only a few counts were recorded for this clone. The chain is built from TRBV7-2 and TRBJ1-4; no definite D call. The CDR3 covers 15 residues. Germline lookup yields CDR1 SGHTA and CDR2 FQGNSA. V dropped 5 bases and J dropped 5 bases, with 15 bases sitting between them. The CDR3 protein is CASSPAWGKNEKLFF. CDR3 nucleotides: TGTGCCAGCAGCCCCGCGTGGGGAAAGAATGAAAAACTGTTTTTT.

V gene TRBV15 combines with J gene TRBJ2-5; 7 bases line up with TRBD1. The CDR3 loop spans 15 amino acids. With 2 bases clipped from V and 2 bases from J, the junction kept 5 bases outside the gene matches. CDR1 is LNHNV and CDR2 is YYDKDF in the germline V gene (reference sequence). CDR3 protein: CATSRNQGVQETQYF. In DNA form, the CDR3 reads TGTGCCACCAGCAGAAATCAGGGGGTACAAGAGACCCAGTACTTC.

The CDR3: CASSYSQGKRNIQYF. CDR3 in DNA: TGTGCCAGCAGTTACTCGCAGGGGAAGAGAAACATTCAGTACTTC. This chain uses TRBV6-6 with TRBJ2-4, with a possible D match to TRBD1 (6 bases). The CDR3 runs to 15 residues. Germline lookup yields CDR1 MNHNY and CDR2 SVGAGI (reference sequence). V was cut by 0 bases and J by 6 bases, with 12 bases left in between.